Listed here is a single T cell receptor (beta chain). Its cognate antigen is unknown. This sample is part of a study of cytomegalovirus exposure and HLA in healthy donors. Study findings and constraints: When a later analysis was performed, an Asian-associated ancestry cluster reportedly had fewer N-insertions than the roughly 690-donor mean. Apart from CMV serostatus, no immune exposure information was available. Of the V segments, some could not be distinguished, including TRBV6-2 and TRBV6-3, and were excluded. Reportedly, diagnosis of cytomegalovirus status by the classifier showed high specificity and sensitivity.

PCR involved 60 Vbeta and 13 Jbeta primers. Generated by immunoSEQ multiplex PCR, the TCRdb table keeps only in-frame clones and is missing some. Here the sample spans some 200,000 clones, more than 65% being singletons. The CDR3 sequence is 15 residues long. Germline CDR1 reads SQVTM; CDR2 reads ANQGSEA. Trimming removed 3 bases from V and 2 bases from J, with 17 bases in between. This clonotype originated in a man aged 50 to 60 in good health and CMV-seronegative. This chain joins TRBV29-1 and TRBJ2-7, with D possibly matching TRBD1 (6 bases). The material sequenced was PBMCs. The CDR3 region is CSVEGFSDSTYEQYF. CDR3 in DNA: TGCAGCGTTGAGGGGTTCTCGGACAGTACCTACGAGCAGTACTTC.